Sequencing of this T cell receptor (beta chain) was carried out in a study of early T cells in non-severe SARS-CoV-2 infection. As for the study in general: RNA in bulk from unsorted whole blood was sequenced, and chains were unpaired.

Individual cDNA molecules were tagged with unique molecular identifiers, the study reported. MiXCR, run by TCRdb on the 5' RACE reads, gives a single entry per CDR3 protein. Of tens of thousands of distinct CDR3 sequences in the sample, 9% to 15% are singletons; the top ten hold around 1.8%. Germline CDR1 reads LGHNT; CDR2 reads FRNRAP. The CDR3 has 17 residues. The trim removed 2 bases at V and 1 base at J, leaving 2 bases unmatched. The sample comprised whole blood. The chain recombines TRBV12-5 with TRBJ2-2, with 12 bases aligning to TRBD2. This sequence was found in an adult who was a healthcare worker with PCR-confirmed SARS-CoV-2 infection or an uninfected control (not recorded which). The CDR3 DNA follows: TGTGCTAGTGGTTTGTCGGGACTAGCGGGGAACACCGGGGAGCTGTTTTTT. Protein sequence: CASGLSGLAGNTGELFF.